The 16 T cell receptor beta chains below all came from one sample that was sequenced in a study of blood T cells in healthy people across ages. Together with a sample-barcoded 5' primer, a J-beta primer mix was included in a second PCR lasting about 7 to 11 cycles. MiXCR, run by TCRdb on the 5' RACE reads, gives a single entry per CDR3 protein. The data contain more than 1 million distinct CDR3 sequences, under 55% of them seen just once; the ten biggest clones take up approximately 20%. The sample was blood. These TCRs come from a woman between 55 and 75 years old in good health.

This clonotype has only a few counts. The chain has TRBV7-3 and TRBJ2-3; weak D call: TRBD1 (5 bases). The length of the CDR3 is 14 residues. Trimming removed 5 bases from V and 6 bases from J, with 15 bases in between. Per the germline V gene, CDR1 is SGHTA and CDR2 is FQGTGA. The CDR3 here is CASSPGRATDTQYF. CDR3 nucleotides: TGTGCCAGCAGCCCAGGCAGGGCGACGGATACGCAGTATTTT.

The chain carries TRBV20-1 and TRBJ2-5; maybe TRBD2 (6 bases). V lost 5 bases and J 7 bases, leaving 17 bases between the germline ends. The germline V gene has CDR1 DFQATT and CDR2 SNEGSKA (reference sequence). The CDR3 runs to 13 residues. The CDR3 coding sequence is TGCAGTGCTTTAGGGCGATCCGGGGGGACCCAGTACTTC. It encodes CSALGRSGGTQYF.

The chain carries TRBV12-3 or TRBV12-4 and TRBJ1-1, with D perhaps matching TRBD1 (5 bases). The CDR3 runs to 16 residues. Deletions cut 2 bases from V and 1 base from J, with 14 bases between. The CDR3 DNA reads TGTGCCAGCAGTTTATGGGTAACGGACAAGAACACTGAAGCTTTCTTT. Amino acid sequence: CASSLWVTDKNTEAFF.

The chain has TRBV20-1 and TRBJ2-4; no clear D. Germline CDR1 reads DFQATT; CDR2 reads SNEGSKA (reference sequence). The V and J ends lost 7 bases and 7 bases respectively, with 17 bases between them. The CDR3 totals 13 residues. The CDR3 DNA follows: TGCAGTGGAAAAGCGCCTATAGGGAACATTCAGTACTTC. Translation: CSGKAPIGNIQYF.

The chain links TRBV28 to TRBJ2-7; TRBD2 matches at 8 bases. The J call is uncertain, as TRBJ2-1 better fits the DNA end. There are 13 residues in the CDR3. CDR1 is MDHEN, CDR2 SYDVKM, per germline. The DNA for the CDR3 is TGTGCCAGTGAGGCTAGCGGGCCCTACGAGCAGTTCTTC. This sequence encodes CASEASGPYEQFF.

This sequence joins TRBV13 and TRBJ2-7; tentative D call: TRBD2 (7 bases). Germline lookup yields CDR1 PRHDT and CDR2 FYEKMQ (reference sequence). Trimming took 3 bases from V and 0 from J, leaving 12 bases between them. CDR3 length: 15 amino acids. CDR3 coding DNA: TGTGCCAGCAGCTTCCGCGGGGGCAACTCCTACGAGCAGTACTTC. Protein: CASSFRGGNSYEQYF.

The chain combines TRBV29-1 with TRBJ2-1; the match to TRBD2 covers 11 bases. J was trimmed by 1 base and V by 0 bases; bases with no gene match: 20. Germline V gene sequence: CDR1 SQVTM, CDR2 ANQGSEA. CDR3 length: 22 residues. The CDR3 loop reads CSVEDLPWGSGRAGNSYNEQFF. The CDR3 nucleotides are TGCAGCGTTGAAGATCTCCCTTGGGGTAGCGGGAGGGCCGGTAATTCCTACAATGAGCAGTTCTTC.

The chain employs TRBV20-1 and TRBJ2-7; TRBD2 is a possible D gene (5 bases). Germline assignment: CDR1 DFQATT and CDR2 SNEGSKA (reference sequence). The CDR3 has 15 residues. Trimming removed 1 base at V and 2 bases at J, with 15 bases between. The CDR3 DNA reads as TGCAGTGCTAGAGGCGGGCAGCTTCTCCCCTACGAGCAGTACTTC. It codes for CSARGGQLLPYEQYF.

The gene calls are TRBV5-1 and TRBJ2-1; TRBD2 agrees at 11 bases. Trimming took 0 bases from V and 13 from J; bases not matched to a gene: 12. The CDR3 covers 16 residues. The V gene's germline CDR1 is SGHRS and CDR2 YFSETQ. CDR3 protein: CASSLELAGVQKTQFF. The CDR3 region has the DNA TGCGCCAGCAGCTTGGAACTAGCGGGAGTCCAAAAGACCCAGTTCTTC.

This chain joins TRBV2 and TRBJ2-3; 12 bases map to TRBD2. The CDR3 length is 19 residues. Germline lookup yields CDR1 SNHLY and CDR2 FYNNEI. Germline trimming cut 4 bases from V and 2 bases from J; bases unmatched to any gene: 13. The DNA for the CDR3 is TGTGCCAGCAGTGTAACTAGCGGGAGGACTCATGATCTCACAGATACGCAGTATTTT. Translated: CASSVTSGRTHDLTDTQYF.

The rearrangement joins TRBV14 to TRBJ2-1; D may be TRBD2 (6 bases). Germline V gene lookup returns CDR1 SGHDN and CDR2 FVKESK. This CDR3 has 15 amino acids. V gave up 1 base and J gave up 10 bases, with 17 bases separating them. CDR3 amino acids: CASSQVGTQRGEQFF. CDR3 sequence (DNA): TGTGCCAGCAGCCAAGTGGGGACTCAGCGCGGAGAGCAGTTCTTC.

This chain uses TRBV20-1 with TRBJ2-1; possibly TRBD1 or TRBD2 for D (5 bases each). The CDR3 consists of 18 residues. Germline CDR1 and CDR2: DFQATT and SNEGSKA (reference sequence). V lost 1 base and J 1 base, leaving 20 bases between the germline ends. The CDR3 nucleotides read TGCAGTGCTAGAGCCGGGACCCGGGAAATTAGTTCCTACAATGAGCAGTTCTTC. Its translation: CSARAGTREISSYNEQFF.

The V and J genes are TRBV6-7 and TRBJ2-7; 9 bases are a match to TRBD2. TRBV6-7 is placed among ORFs of uncertain function. J gave up 0 bases and V 6 bases, and 6 bases lay outside the gene matches. The CDR3 extends over 15 amino acids. CDR3 sequence reads: CASSNSGRSSYEQYF. CDR3 sequence (DNA): TGTGCCAGCAGCAACAGCGGGAGGAGCTCCTACGAGCAGTACTTC.

V usage is TRBV9 and J usage is TRBJ2-3; perhaps TRBD2 as D (6 bases). This CDR3 contains 16 residues. V was shortened by 1 base and J by 1 base, with 13 bases between the two germline ends. Germline V gene lookup returns CDR1 SGDLS and CDR2 YYNGEE. The CDR3 DNA reads as TGTGCCAGCAGCGTAACGTCCGGGAGTGGCACAGATACGCAGTATTTT. Protein: CASSVTSGSGTDTQYF.

This clonotype was observed a few times. The rearrangement links TRBV29-1 to TRBJ1-1; D is unresolved. In germline, CDR1 is SQVTM, CDR2 ANQGSEA. Trimming removed 6 bases at V and 0 bases at J, with 8 bases between. This CDR3 region has 12 residues. The CDR3 loop is CSVTKVNTEAFF. The CDR3 DNA follows: TGCAGCGTGACAAAGGTGAACACTGAAGCTTTCTTT.

The sample holds one count of this clonotype. The chain uses TRBV28 and TRBJ2-5; 12 bases fit TRBD2. Germline V gene data show CDR1 as MDHEN and CDR2 as SYDVKM. This CDR3 region has 15 residues. V lost 7 bases, J lost 2 bases, and 5 bases stayed unmatched. This chain's CDR3 is CASTGLAGLQETQYF. As DNA, the CDR3 is TGTGCCAGCACCGGACTAGCGGGATTACAAGAGACCCAGTACTTC.